The 4 T cell receptor beta chains given below trace back to one sample, sequenced in a study of T cells in Graves' hyperthyroidism and ophthalmopathy (dated by TCRdb to between 2018 and 2021). The library came from multiplex PCR. Reads for this sample came from an Illumina HiSeq 2000. The TCR beta CDR3 regions were amplified from RNA transcripts. The TCR CDR3 was subjected to a first round of RT-PCR using the HTBI primer set and the Qiagen OneStep RT-PCR kit. TCRdb ran its own pipeline on the public reads, namely fastp trimming at Q25 and MiXCR clone calling, and kept in-frame beta chains. Each entry merges the rows of one CDR3 protein and shows their most common DNA and genes. This sample is represented by roughly 350,000 distinct CDR3 sequences; roughly 13% of them were singletons. Clones ranked in the top ten supply 30% to 35% of the sample. The sample taken for sequencing was blood. Source of these receptors: a woman aged 35 to 49 with Graves' ophthalmopathy.

This clonotype was recorded many times. J is TRBJ2-1 and V is TRBV5-1, with 10 bases matching TRBD1. V dropped 6 bases and J dropped 7; count of bases not matched to a gene: 10. CDR3 length equals 15 residues. From germline, CDR1 is SGHRS and CDR2 YFSETQ. The CDR3 spells CASKMSGQGMNEQFF. The CDR3 DNA reads TGCGCCAGCAAAATGTCGGGACAGGGGATGAATGAGCAGTTCTTC. The complete variable domain, with remaining parts taken from reference TRBV5-1 and TRBJ2-1, reads KAGVTQTPRYLIKTRGQQVTLSCSPISGHRSVSWYQQTPGQGLQFLFEYFSETQRNKGNFPGRFSGRQFSNSRSEMNVSTLELGDSALYLCASKMSGQGMNEQFFGPGTRLTVL.

DNA for the CDR3: TGCAGTGCTAGTGCCCTCATCACCCCCCGACAGGGGCAGTATTTT. Its translation: CSASALITPRQGQYF. The V and J genes are TRBV20-1 and TRBJ2-3; 7 bases line up with TRBD1. CDR1 is DFQATT and CDR2 is SNEGSKA in the germline V gene (reference sequence). The CDR3 consists of 15 residues. V gave up 3 bases and J gave up 11 bases; unmatched junction bases: 17.

There are many counts of this clonotype. This CDR3 is CASTGSPTLYGYTF. The CDR3 bases are TGTGCCAGCACAGGGTCCCCTACCCTCTATGGCTACACCTTC. The chain has TRBV2 and TRBJ1-2, with a possible D match to TRBD1 (5 bases). The CDR3 length is 14 residues. Germline assignment: CDR1 SNHLY and CDR2 FYNNEI. Trimming pared 7 bases from V and 4 bases from J, leaving 16 bases between.

The V call is TRBV3-1, the J call TRBJ2-4, with D possibly being TRBD1 (6 bases). V gave up 2 bases and J gave up 6 bases, with 17 bases separating them. CDR3 length: 16 amino acids. CDR1 LGHDT and CDR2 YNNKEL come from the germline V gene (reference sequence). CDR3 sequence (DNA): TGTGCCAGCAGCCAACACTCAGGGGTACAGGGAAACATTCAGTACTTC. It translates to CASSQHSGVQGNIQYF.